Below are 17 T cell receptor beta chains sequenced from a single sample in a study of cytomegalovirus exposure and HLA in healthy donors. Amplification used 60 Vbeta primers and 13 Jbeta primers. TCRdb keeps only in-frame clones here, not all; method: immunoSEQ multiplex PCR. The profile shows roughly 140,000 clones, around 77% of them singletons. Sequencing was done on a sample of PBMCs. These receptors all come from a woman aged 40 to 49 in good health and CMV-seropositive.

The chain combines TRBV27 with TRBJ2-5; 10 positions agree with TRBD2. The CDR3 consists of 15 residues. Germline assignment: CDR1 MNHEY and CDR2 SMNVEV (reference sequence). The junction had 4 bases not matched to a gene; V was cut back by 5 bases and J by 1 base. CDR3 sequence reads: CASSPSGGVQETQYF. CDR3 coding DNA: TGTGCCAGCAGTCCAAGCGGGGGGGTCCAAGAGACCCAGTACTTC.

The V and J genes are TRBV6-5 and TRBJ1-2, with a tentative D call TRBD1 (6 bases). The V and J ends lost 8 bases and 4 bases respectively, with 8 bases between them. The germline V gene encodes CDR1 MNHEY and CDR2 SVGAGI. The CDR3 is 11 residues long. CDR3 sequence: CASGQFYGYTF. CDR3 DNA: TGTGCCAGCGGACAGTTCTATGGCTACACCTTC.

The V gene is TRBV9, the J gene TRBJ2-3, with 12 bases identical to TRBD2. This CDR3 spans 16 amino acids. J gave up 2 bases and V 4 bases, and 5 bases lay outside the gene matches. Germline V CDR1 and CDR2: SGDLS, YYNGEE. The CDR3, as DNA: TGTGCCAGCAGCCGACTAGCGGGGGTGAACACAGATACGCAGTATTTT. It is translated as CASSRLAGVNTDTQYF.

This chain links TRBV6-1 with TRBJ2-5; D perhaps matches TRBD2 (5 bases). With 6 bases removed from V and 4 bases from J, the gap between germline ends came to 18 bases. The germline gives CDR1 MNHNS, CDR2 SASEGT. CDR3 length equals 15 residues. The CDR3, as DNA: TGTGCCAGCAGGGAGGCGGGCGGTATAGGAGAGACCCAGTACTTC. Amino acids: CASREAGGIGETQYF.

The V gene is TRBV21-1, the J gene TRBJ1-1. TRBV21-1 is marked as a pseudogene. CDR3 length: 16 residues. CDR3 region: CASSNGGVCMNTEAFF. The CDR3 nucleotides read TGTGCCAGCAGCAACGGTGGAGTCTGCATGAACACTGAAGCTTTCTTT.

This rearrangement joins TRBV15 to TRBJ2-1; 7 positions match TRBD2. With V trimmed by 3 bases and J by 11 bases, 13 bases remained unmatched. The length of the CDR3 is 15 residues. From germline, CDR1 is LNHNV and CDR2 YYDKDF (reference sequence). The CDR3 coding sequence is TGTGCCACCAGCAGCCGTATCGGACTAGAGGATAAGCAGTTCTTC. Translation: CATSSRIGLEDKQFF.

A few counts support this clone. The rearrangement joins TRBV9 to TRBJ2-5; D remains ambiguous. Germline values: CDR1 SGDLS, CDR2 YYNGEE. The CDR3 extends over 17 amino acids. Between the trimmed V and J ends, which lost 0 bases and 2 bases, there was a span of 17 bases. This chain's CDR3 is CASSVGVAPATQETQYF. Here the CDR3 DNA reads TGTGCCAGCAGCGTAGGGGTAGCCCCAGCCACACAAGAGACCCAGTACTTC.

The J gene is TRBJ1-6, the V gene TRBV9; unclear D gene. With 0 bases removed from V and 8 bases from J, the gap between germline ends came to 12 bases. Looked up from germline, CDR1 is SGDLS and CDR2 is YYNGEE. This CDR3 is built from 15 residues. The CDR3 DNA reads as TGTGCCAGCAGCGTAGGTCCGCGGGAGGATTCACCCCTCCACTTT. As protein: CASSVGPREDSPLHF.

This sequence joins TRBV7-9 and TRBJ2-1, with D unresolved. V lost 5 bases and J lost 1, with 9 bases in between. CDR1 is SEHNR and CDR2 is FQNEAQ in the germline V gene (reference sequence). The CDR3 extends over 14 amino acids. The CDR3 DNA reads TGTGCCAGCAGCACCGGGTCTTCCTACAATGAGCAGTTCTTC. Amino acid sequence: CASSTGSSYNEQFF. The complete variable domain, with remaining parts taken from reference TRBV7-9 and TRBJ2-1, reads DTGVSQNPRHKITKRGQNVTFRCDPISEHNRLYWYRQTLGQGPEFLTYFQNEAQLEKSRLLSDRFSAERPKGSFSTLEIQRTEQGDSAMYLCASSTGSSYNEQFFGPGTRLTVL.

This clone has just a few counts. The chain couples TRBV4-1 to TRBJ2-5, with D tentatively TRBD1 (5 bases). The CDR3 has 13 amino acids. Germline CDR1 is MGHRA and CDR2 is YSYEKL. With 5 bases removed from V and 4 bases from J, the gap between germline ends came to 11 bases. CDR3 amino acids: CASSTRQRETQYF. The CDR3 DNA reads TGCGCCAGCAGCACCCGACAGCGAGAGACCCAGTACTTC.

The chain has TRBV6-6 and TRBJ2-3; a weak D match, TRBD1 (6 bases). Trimming pared 4 bases from V and 4 bases from J, leaving 12 bases between. This CDR3 has 14 residues. Per germline, CDR1 MNHNY and CDR2 SVGAGI (reference sequence). The CDR3 loop reads CASSSQWGPDTQYF. DNA for the CDR3: TGTGCCAGCAGTTCCCAGTGGGGGCCAGATACGCAGTATTTT.

This clone occurred once. This chain uses TRBV4-1 with TRBJ2-4, with D perhaps TRBD2 (5 bases). The germline V gene has CDR1 MGHRA and CDR2 YSYEKL. With 0 bases removed from V and 0 bases from J, the gap between germline ends came to 9 bases. The CDR3 is 16 amino acids. CDR3 residues: CASSQDGGLAKNIQYF. The DNA of the CDR3 is TGCGCCAGCAGCCAAGATGGCGGGTTAGCCAAAAACATTCAGTACTTC.

Notes on this clone: Other DNA sequences in this specimen translate into the identical CDR3. The chain joins TRBV5-6 to TRBJ1-2; maybe TRBD1 (5 bases). Trimming stripped 2 bases from V and 1 base from J, with 15 bases between. The CDR3 has 16 residues. In germline, CDR1 is SGHDT, CDR2 YYEEEE. CDR3 coding DNA: TGTGCCAGCAGCTTCGGATGGGGGGACCGTAACTATGGCTACACCTTC. This sequence encodes CASSFGWGDRNYGYTF.

V gene TRBV5-1 combines with J gene TRBJ2-6; tentatively, D is TRBD1 (5 bases). The germline V and J ends were trimmed by 2 bases and 0 bases, with 9 bases remaining between them. Germline CDR1 SGHRS, CDR2 YFSETQ. CDR3 length equals 16 residues. CDR3 sequence: CASSFQGNSGANVLTF. The CDR3 DNA reads as TGCGCCAGCAGCTTTCAGGGAAACTCTGGGGCCAACGTCCTGACTTTC.

The chain couples TRBV4-1 to TRBJ2-7; 11 bases are shared with TRBD1. This CDR3 comprises 15 residues. V gave up 3 bases and J gave up 4 bases; unmatched junction bases: 5. The germline V gene encodes CDR1 MGHRA and CDR2 YSYEKL. In DNA form, the CDR3 reads TGCGCCAGCAGCCAGGCCGGGACAGGGGGTTACGAGCAGTACTTC. This encodes CASSQAGTGGYEQYF.

This sequence joins TRBV2 and TRBJ2-1; D may be TRBD1 (8 bases). The germline V gene encodes CDR1 SNHLY and CDR2 FYNNEI. V lost 3 bases and J lost 8, with 17 bases in between. The CDR3 spans 15 residues. CDR3 in amino acids: CASSEGGTGGHEQFF. DNA for the CDR3: TGTGCCAGCAGTGAGGGGGGGACAGGAGGGCATGAGCAGTTCTTC.

CDR3 residues: CASSRGLAGGSQETQYF. CDR3 coding DNA: TGTGCCAGCAGCCGAGGACTAGCGGGGGGATCCCAAGAGACCCAGTACTTC. The chain has TRBV4-2 and TRBJ2-5; 14 nucleotides agree with TRBD2. The CDR3 runs to 17 residues. From germline, CDR1 is LGHNA and CDR2 YNFKEQ. The V segment lost 4 bases and the J segment 1 base; nucleotides outside the gene matches: 5.